The 20 T cell receptor beta chains given below trace back to one sample, sequenced in a study of blood T cell repertoires in COVID-19. Assay used: immunoSEQ multiplex PCR; TCRdb lists only in-frame clones, some missing. The data hold more than 95,000 clones, with around 87% observed a single time. Input material: peripheral blood. The receptors stem from a man in his fifties with acute or convalescent COVID-19.

The CDR3 nucleotides are TGTGCCAGCCTCGGGGGAGTGCAAGAGACCCAGTACTTC. This encodes CASLGGVQETQYF. The chain recombines TRBV6-5 with TRBJ2-5; a weak D match, TRBD2 (6 bases). V lost 8 bases to trimming and J lost 2 bases, with 12 bases between them. CDR3 length: 13 residues. Per germline, CDR1 MNHEY and CDR2 SVGAGI.

The chain is built from TRBV19 and TRBJ1-5; the match to TRBD1 covers 7 bases. The CDR3 covers 15 residues. The V gene end was trimmed by 4 bases and the J gene end by 2 bases; junction bases not matched to a gene: 5. The V gene's germline CDR1 is LNHDA and CDR2 SQIVND (reference sequence). The CDR3 protein is CASSRGDSRNQPQHF. Here the CDR3 DNA reads TGTGCCAGTAGTAGGGGGGACAGCCGCAATCAGCCCCAGCATTTT.

The chain joins TRBV14 to TRBJ2-2; 11 bases line up with TRBD2. Germline-derived CDR1 and CDR2 are SGHDN and FVKESK. Trimming at V came to 0 bases and at J to 6 bases, leaving 18 bases not matched to a gene. The CDR3 has 21 amino acids. CDR3 DNA: TGTGCCAGCAGCCAAGATCGATGGACGGGGACTAGCGGATTGTGGGCCGGGGAGCTGTTTTTT. Translated, it gives CASSQDRWTGTSGLWAGELFF.

The chain is built from TRBV19 and TRBJ2-5; TRBD2 aligns across 14 bases. The CDR3 totals 16 residues. Germline CDR1 is LNHDA and CDR2 is SQIVND (reference sequence). V shed 3 bases and J 4 bases; nucleotides not matched to a gene: 4. The CDR3 region has the DNA TGTGCCAGTAGTATGGGGACTAGCGGGAGAGGAGAGACCCAGTACTTC. It translates to CASSMGTSGRGETQYF.

The chain combines TRBV6-5 with TRBJ1-1; D is unclear. The V gene lost 0 bases and the J gene lost 5 bases, with 7 bases spanning the gap. This CDR3 spans 13 amino acids. The V gene's germline CDR1 is MNHEY and CDR2 SVGAGI. The CDR3 sequence is CASSYSTGTEAFF. In DNA form, the CDR3 reads TGTGCCAGCAGTTACTCGACTGGTACTGAAGCTTTCTTT.

The chain joins TRBV5-6 to TRBJ2-1, with a tentative D call TRBD1 (6 bases). Trimming stripped 4 bases from V and 4 bases from J, with 12 bases between. The CDR3 has 14 residues. Germline V gives CDR1 SGHDT, CDR2 YYEEEE. The CDR3 reads CASSTGTTYNEQFF. The CDR3 DNA sequence: TGTGCCAGCAGCACCGGGACAACGTACAATGAGCAGTTCTTC.

The J gene is TRBJ2-4, the V gene TRBV5-1, with 8 nucleotides matching TRBD1. Germline V gene lookup returns CDR1 SGHRS and CDR2 YFSETQ. The CDR3 totals 16 residues. Unmatched junction bases numbered 5, after V lost 3 bases and J lost 0 bases. The CDR3 sequence is CASSSGTGVAKNIQYF. CDR3 bases: TGCGCCAGCAGCTCCGGGACAGGAGTAGCCAAAAACATTCAGTACTTC.

This clone occurred many times. Sequence at one end of the junction differs from germline and may be a read error. V and J are TRBV12-3 or TRBV12-4 and TRBJ2-1; 8 positions match TRBD2. The CDR3 totals 12 residues. The CDR3 sequence is CASSLGVAGRLF. The CDR3 nucleotides are TGTGCCAGCAGTTTAGGGGTAGCGGGAAGGCTCTTC.

The chain employs TRBV19 and TRBJ2-2, with TRBD1 matching over 7 bases. The trim removed 4 bases at V and 2 bases at J, leaving 13 bases unmatched. Germline V lookup: CDR1 LNHDA, CDR2 SQIVND (reference sequence). The CDR3 sequence is 18 residues long. In DNA form, the CDR3 reads TGTGCCAGTAGTAAGGGGGTATGGGGACAGACAAACACCGGGGAGCTGTTTTTT. This codes for CASSKGVWGQTNTGELFF.

The chain recombines TRBV29-1 with TRBJ1-2; no firm D call. CDR1 is SQVTM and CDR2 is ANQGSEA in the germline V gene. CDR3 length: 13 amino acids. Trimming removed 1 base at V and 5 bases at J, with 11 bases between. CDR3 amino acids: CSVEGGLFYGYTF. DNA of the CDR3: TGCAGCGTTGAAGGAGGGTTGTTTTATGGCTACACCTTC.

This clone has just one count. The V and J genes are TRBV12-5 and TRBJ1-1; the D is unclear. The CDR3 length is 12 residues. Germline assignment: CDR1 LGHNT and CDR2 FRNRAP. V lost 1 base and J lost 7, with 7 bases in between. The CDR3 sequence: CASGLATGEAFF. The CDR3 nucleotides are TGTGCTAGTGGTTTGGCCACGGGTGAAGCTTTCTTT.

The chain recombines TRBV9 with TRBJ2-7, with 7 bases matching TRBD1. Germline loops: CDR1 SGDLS, CDR2 YYNGEE. The CDR3 has 16 amino acids. The V gene end was trimmed by 3 bases and the J gene end by 5 bases; junction bases not matched to a gene: 14. For the CDR3, the DNA is TGTGCCAGCAGCGGGGGATTTGCAGGGGGTAAGAACGAGCAGTACTTC. Amino acids: CASSGGFAGGKNEQYF.

This chain links TRBV19 with TRBJ1-2, with D perhaps matching TRBD1 (6 bases). Germline values: CDR1 LNHDA, CDR2 SQIVND (reference sequence). The V end lost 5 bases, the J end lost 5 bases, and 12 bases lay between the germline ends. The CDR3 extends over 13 amino acids. CDR3 amino acids: CASSLLDRYGYTF. In DNA, the CDR3 is TGTGCCAGTAGTCTCCTGGACAGATATGGCTACACCTTC.

As DNA, the CDR3 is TGCGCCAGCAGTCCGACTGGAGAGACCCAGTACTTC. Protein product: CASSPTGETQYF. The chain couples TRBV10-2 to TRBJ2-5; D not certain. Trimming removed 5 bases at V and 4 bases at J, with 8 bases between. The CDR3 is made up of 12 amino acids. Germline CDR1 and CDR2: WSHSY and SAAADI.

The chain carries TRBV11-3 and TRBJ2-2, with a weak D call TRBD1 (6 bases). The CDR3 contains 15 residues. Germline V gives CDR1 SGHNT, CDR2 YENEEA. Trimming removed 5 bases from V and 2 bases from J, with 12 bases in between. CDR3 in DNA: TGTGCCAGCAGCCCTCAGGGGCCTAACACCGGGGAGCTGTTTTTT. This gives the protein CASSPQGPNTGELFF.

The table lists this clone with a few counts. The chain recombines TRBV18 with TRBJ1-2; 7 bases agree with TRBD1. CDR3 length: 14 amino acids. Germline CDR1 and CDR2: KGHSH and LQKENI. After removal of 5 bases from V and 6 bases from J, the junction contained 9 bases not matched to a gene. CDR3 loop: CASSSTGELHGYTF. The CDR3 nucleotides read TGTGCCAGCTCATCTACAGGGGAGCTGCATGGCTACACCTTC.

The chain combines TRBV5-1 with TRBJ2-1; TRBD1 is a possible D gene (6 bases). This CDR3 region has 14 residues. CDR1 SGHRS and CDR2 YFSETQ come from the germline V gene. Deletions cut 0 bases from V and 10 bases from J, with 14 bases between. CDR3 residues: CASSLDRVGSEQFF. The CDR3 DNA reads TGCGCCAGCAGCTTGGACAGGGTGGGGTCGGAGCAGTTCTTC.

This chain links TRBV5-1 with TRBJ1-1, with TRBD1 matching 7 bases. The CDR3 has 14 residues. Germline trimming cut 1 base from V and 6 bases from J; bases unmatched to any gene: 6. Looked up from germline, CDR1 is SGHRS and CDR2 is YFSETQ. CDR3 DNA sequence: TGCGCCAGCAGCTTGAGAACAGGGGACGCTGAAGCTTTCTTT. Translation: CASSLRTGDAEAFF.

This chain joins TRBV11-3 and TRBJ1-1; tentatively, D is TRBD1 (5 bases). CDR1 is SGHNT and CDR2 is YENEEA in the germline V gene. The CDR3 length is 12 residues. Trimming took 5 bases from V and 6 from J, leaving 10 bases between them. The CDR3 region is CASSPGFAEAFF. CDR3 sequence (DNA): TGTGCCAGCAGCCCAGGGTTTGCTGAAGCTTTCTTT.

This clone was recorded only once. The CDR3 here is CASRFPGTEGGGYTF. The CDR3 nucleotides are TGCGCCAGCAGGTTCCCGGGGACGGAGGGAGGTGGCTACACCTTC. The V gene is TRBV5-1, the J gene TRBJ1-2; D may be TRBD1 (5 bases). This CDR3 contains 15 residues. Germline CDR1 is SGHRS and CDR2 is YFSETQ. V lost 5 bases and J 7 bases, leaving 21 bases between the germline ends.